This T cell receptor (beta chain) was recovered during a study of regulatory T cells in long-lasting Graves disease. This clonotype was seen a few times. Time point in this sample: newly diagnosed GD, antithyroid drugs for less than 3 months. From RNA extracted from PBMCs, the TCR library was made. A peripheral blood sample, 7 to 9 milliliters in volume, was drawn into EDTA tubes. The CDR3 has 13 amino acids. Per the germline V gene, CDR1 is GTSNPN and CDR2 is SVGIG (reference sequence). V was clipped by 0 bases and J by 5 bases, with 10 bases between them. HTBI primers from iRepertoire and Arm-PCR of CDR3 regions yielded the TCR beta libraries. TCRdb passed the multiplex PCR reads through MiXCR, listing each CDR3 protein once. The repertoire holds about 440,000 distinct CDR3 sequences, with roughly 15% as singletons. These same records also appear under a second study, on T cells in Graves' hyperthyroidism and ophthalmopathy.

The rearrangement links TRBV30 to TRBJ1-1; unclear D gene. Material: peripheral blood mononuclear cells (PBMCs), obtained at new diagnosis, from a patient treated with antithyroid drugs. The clonotype originates from a woman aged 30 to 39 with Graves disease. CDR3 loop: CAWSVEGWTEAFF. In DNA form, the CDR3 reads TGTGCCTGGAGTGTAGAGGGTTGGACTGAAGCTTTCTTT.